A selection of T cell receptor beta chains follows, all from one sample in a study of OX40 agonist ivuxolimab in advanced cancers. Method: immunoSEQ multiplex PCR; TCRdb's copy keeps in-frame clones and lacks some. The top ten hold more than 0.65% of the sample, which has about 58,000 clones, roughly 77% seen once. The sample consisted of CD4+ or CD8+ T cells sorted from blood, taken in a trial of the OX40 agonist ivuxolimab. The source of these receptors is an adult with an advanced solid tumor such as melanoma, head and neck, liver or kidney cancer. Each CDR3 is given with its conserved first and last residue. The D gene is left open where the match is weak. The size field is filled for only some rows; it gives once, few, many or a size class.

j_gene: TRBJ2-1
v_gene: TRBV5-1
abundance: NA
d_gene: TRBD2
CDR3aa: CASSLAASGGVNEQFF
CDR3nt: TGCGCCAGCAGCTTGGCCGCTAGCGGGGGGGTCAATGAGCAGTTCTTC

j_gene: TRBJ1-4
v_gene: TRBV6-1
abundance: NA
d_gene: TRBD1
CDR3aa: CASSMTGGGREKLFF
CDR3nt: TGTGCCAGCAGTATGACAGGGGGAGGGAGGGAAAAACTGTTTTTT

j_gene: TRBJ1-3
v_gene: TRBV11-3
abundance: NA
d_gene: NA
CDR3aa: CASSLDPGHLSGNTIYF
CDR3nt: TGTGCCAGCAGCTTAGATCCGGGACACCTCTCTGGAAACACCATATATTTT

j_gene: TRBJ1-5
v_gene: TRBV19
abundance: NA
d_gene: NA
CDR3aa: CASSITVDQPQHF
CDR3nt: TGTGCCAGTAGTATAACAGTTGATCAGCCCCAGCATTTT

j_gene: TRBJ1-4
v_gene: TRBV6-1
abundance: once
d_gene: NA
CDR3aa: CASSRQAGWEKLFF
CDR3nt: TGTGCCAGCAGCCGACAGGCGGGCTGGGAAAAACTGTTTTTT

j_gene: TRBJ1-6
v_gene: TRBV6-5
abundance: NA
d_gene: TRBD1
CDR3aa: CASSYDRGNNSPLHF
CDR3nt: TGTGCCAGCAGTTATGACAGGGGAAATAATTCACCCCTCCACTTT

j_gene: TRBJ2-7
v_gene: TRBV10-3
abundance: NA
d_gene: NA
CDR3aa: CAISAVPREEQYF
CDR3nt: TGTGCCATCAGCGCGGTGCCACGTGAGGAGCAGTACTTC

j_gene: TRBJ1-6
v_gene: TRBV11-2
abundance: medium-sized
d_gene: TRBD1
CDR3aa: CASSYSGGNSPLHF
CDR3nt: TGTGCCAGCAGCTACTCAGGGGGGAATTCACCCCTCCACTTT

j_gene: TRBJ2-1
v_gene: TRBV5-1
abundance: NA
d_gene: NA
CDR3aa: CASSLGQGEYEQFF
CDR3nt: TGCGCCAGCAGCCTAGGGCAGGGAGAATATGAGCAGTTCTTC

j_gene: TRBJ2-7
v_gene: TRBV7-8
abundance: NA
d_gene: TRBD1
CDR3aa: CASSLEGPGQVFYEQYF
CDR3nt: TGTGCCAGCAGCTTAGAAGGGCCGGGACAGGTATTCTACGAGCAGTACTTC

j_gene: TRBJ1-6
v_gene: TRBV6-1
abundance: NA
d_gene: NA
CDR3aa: CASSEAVDMYNSPLHF
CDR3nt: TGTGCCAGCAGTGAAGCGGTGGACATGTATAATTCACCCCTCCACTTT

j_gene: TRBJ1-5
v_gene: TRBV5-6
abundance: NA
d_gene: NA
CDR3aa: CASTTGGRGSTVNQPQHF
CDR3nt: TGTGCCAGCACCACCGGGGGAAGAGGTTCGACTGTCAATCAGCCCCAGCATTTT

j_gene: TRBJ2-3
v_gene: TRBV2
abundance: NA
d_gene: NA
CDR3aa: CASSEILTNVRSDTQYF
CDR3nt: TGTGCCAGCAGTGAAATTCTCACAAATGTGCGGTCGGATACGCAGTATTTT

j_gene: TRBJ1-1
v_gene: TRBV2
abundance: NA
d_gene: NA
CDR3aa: CASIREQGAEAFF
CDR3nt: TGTGCCAGCATCCGCGAACAGGGCGCAGAAGCTTTCTTT

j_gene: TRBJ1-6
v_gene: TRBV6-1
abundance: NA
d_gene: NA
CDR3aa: CASSTRTSNSPLHF
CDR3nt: TGTGCCAGCAGCACTAGGACATCGAATTCACCCCTCCACTTT

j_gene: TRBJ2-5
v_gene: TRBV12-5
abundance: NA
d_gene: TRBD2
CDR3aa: CASVPAGGSETQYF
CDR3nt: TGTGCTAGTGTTCCAGCGGGGGGTAGTGAGACCCAGTACTTC

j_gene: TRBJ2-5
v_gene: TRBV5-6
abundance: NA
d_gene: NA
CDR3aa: CASSFPGRQETQYF
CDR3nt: TGTGCCAGCAGCTTCCCGGGAAGACAAGAGACCCAGTACTTC

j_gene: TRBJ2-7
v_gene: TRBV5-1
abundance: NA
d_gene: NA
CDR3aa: CASSLKLREGEQYF
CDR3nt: TGCGCCAGCAGCTTGAAACTCCGAGAGGGCGAGCAGTACTTC

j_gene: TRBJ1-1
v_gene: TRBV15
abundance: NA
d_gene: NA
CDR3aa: CATSRDLGLRNTEAFF
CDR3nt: TGTGCCACCAGCAGAGATCTCGGGTTAAGGAACACTGAAGCTTTCTTT

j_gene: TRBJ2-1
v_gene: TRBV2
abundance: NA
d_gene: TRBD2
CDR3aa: CASSRGTSGYNEQFF
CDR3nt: TGTGCCAGCAGCAGGGGGACTAGCGGTTACAATGAGCAGTTCTTC

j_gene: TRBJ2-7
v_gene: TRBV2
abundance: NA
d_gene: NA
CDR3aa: CASSEDEQYF
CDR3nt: TGTGCCAGCAGTGAGGACGAGCAGTACTTC

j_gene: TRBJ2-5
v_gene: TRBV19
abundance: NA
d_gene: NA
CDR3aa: CASSIGAGGETQYF
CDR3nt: TGTGCCAGTAGTATAGGGGCCGGGGGAGAGACCCAGTACTTC

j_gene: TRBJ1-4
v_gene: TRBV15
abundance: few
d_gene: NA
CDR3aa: CATSRDLSRGGEKLFF
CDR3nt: TGTGCCACCAGCAGAGATTTAAGCAGAGGGGGTGAAAAACTGTTTTTT

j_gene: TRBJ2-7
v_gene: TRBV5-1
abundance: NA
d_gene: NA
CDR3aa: CASSLGQGNAYEQYF
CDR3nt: TGCGCCAGCAGCTTGGGGCAGGGGAATGCCTACGAGCAGTACTTC

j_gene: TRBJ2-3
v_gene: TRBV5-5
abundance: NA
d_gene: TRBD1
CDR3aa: CASSPRGLDTQYF
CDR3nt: TGTGCCAGCAGCCCAAGGGGGCTGGATACGCAGTATTTT

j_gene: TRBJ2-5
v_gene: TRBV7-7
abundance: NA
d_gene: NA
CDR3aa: CASSQDSQETQYF
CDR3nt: TGTGCCAGCAGCCAAGACAGCCAAGAGACCCAGTACTTC

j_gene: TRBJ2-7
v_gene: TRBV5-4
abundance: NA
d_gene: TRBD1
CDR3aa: CASSLLDRRTYEQYF
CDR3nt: TGTGCCAGCAGCTTGCTGGACAGGAGAACCTACGAGCAGTACTTC

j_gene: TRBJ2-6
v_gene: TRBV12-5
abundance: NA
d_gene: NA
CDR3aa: CASGPGKRGANVLTF
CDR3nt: TGTGCTAGTGGCCCGGGGAAGAGGGGGGCCAACGTCCTGACTTTC

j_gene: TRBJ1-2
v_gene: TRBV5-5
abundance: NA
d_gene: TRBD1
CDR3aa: CASSLVGQGVYGYTF
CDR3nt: TGTGCCAGCAGCTTGGTTGGACAGGGGGTCTATGGCTACACCTTC

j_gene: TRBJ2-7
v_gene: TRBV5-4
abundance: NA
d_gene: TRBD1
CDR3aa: CASSLPGQGTYEQYF
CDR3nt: TGTGCCAGCAGCTTACCGGGACAGGGAACCTACGAGCAGTACTTC

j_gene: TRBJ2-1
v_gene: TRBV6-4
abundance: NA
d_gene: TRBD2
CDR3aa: CASSGLAGVYNEQFF
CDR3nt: TGTGCCAGCAGTGGACTAGCGGGCGTCTACAATGAGCAGTTCTTC

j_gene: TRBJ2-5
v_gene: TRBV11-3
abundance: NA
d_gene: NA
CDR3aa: CASSPQMETQYF
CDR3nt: TGTGCCAGCAGCCCCCAAATGGAGACCCAGTACTTC

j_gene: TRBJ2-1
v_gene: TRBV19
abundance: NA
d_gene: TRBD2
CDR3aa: CASSPRRTSGGDNEQFF
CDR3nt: TGTGCCAGTAGTCCGCGCCGAACTAGCGGGGGGGACAATGAGCAGTTCTTC

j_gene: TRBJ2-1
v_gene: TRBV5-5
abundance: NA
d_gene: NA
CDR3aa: CASSPDRLTYNEQFF
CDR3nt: TGTGCCAGCAGCCCGGACAGATTAACCTACAATGAGCAGTTCTTC

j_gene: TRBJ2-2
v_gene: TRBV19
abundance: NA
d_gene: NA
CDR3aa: CASSRKGGGTGELFF
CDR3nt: TGTGCCAGTAGTAGAAAGGGGGGGGGCACCGGGGAGCTGTTTTTT

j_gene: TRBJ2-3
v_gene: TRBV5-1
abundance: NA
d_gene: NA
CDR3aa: CASSLGGTFPADTQYF
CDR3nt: TGCGCCAGCAGCTTGGGAGGGACGTTTCCCGCCGATACGCAGTATTTT

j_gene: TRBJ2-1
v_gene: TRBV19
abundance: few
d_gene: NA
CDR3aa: CASSARDRYNEQFF
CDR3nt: TGTGCCAGTAGTGCCCGGGACCGGTACAATGAGCAGTTCTTC